Reported below is one T cell receptor beta chain. This entry comes from a study of T cell changes during pregnancy in multiple sclerosis. Measured with immunoSEQ multiplex PCR; TCRdb has only the in-frame clones, and not every one. The sample includes 70,000 to 95,000 clones, about 90% of them seen just once. The CDR3 length is 13 residues. From germline, CDR1 is LNHNV and CDR2 YYDKDF (reference sequence). V shed 0 bases and J shed 8 bases, with 8 bases lying between them. The rearrangement links TRBV15 to TRBJ2-1; a weak D match, TRBD1 (6 bases). The sequencing used CD4+ T cells from peripheral blood mononuclear cells, collected in the second trimester of pregnancy. The source is a female donor with multiple sclerosis, enrolled in a pregnancy study. DNA for the CDR3: TGTGCCACCAGCAGAGATAGGGGGTATGAGCAGTTCTTC. Translation gives CATSRDRGYEQFF.